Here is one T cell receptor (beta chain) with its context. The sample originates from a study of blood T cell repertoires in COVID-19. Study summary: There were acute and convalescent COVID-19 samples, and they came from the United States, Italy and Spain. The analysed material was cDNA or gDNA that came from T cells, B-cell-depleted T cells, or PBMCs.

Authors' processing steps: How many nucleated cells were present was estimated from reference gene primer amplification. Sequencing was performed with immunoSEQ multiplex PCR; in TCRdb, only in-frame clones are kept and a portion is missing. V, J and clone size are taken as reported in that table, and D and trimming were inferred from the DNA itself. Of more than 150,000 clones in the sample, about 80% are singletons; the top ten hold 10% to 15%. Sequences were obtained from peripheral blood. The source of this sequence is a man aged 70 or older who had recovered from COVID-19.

This CDR3 reads CASSELGLTDTQYF. In DNA form, the CDR3 reads TGTGCCAGCAGTGAATTGGGGCTCACAGATACGCAGTATTTT. The chain joins TRBV6-1 to TRBJ2-3; D might be TRBD1 (5 bases). The CDR3 totals 14 residues. Germline CDR1 MNHNS, CDR2 SASEGT. V was trimmed by 2 bases and J by 2 bases, leaving 8 bases between them.